This entry concerns a single T cell receptor beta chain. Its target is unknown. This sample is drawn from a study of lymphopenia after photon versus proton radiotherapy. TCRdb's table, derived via immunoSEQ multiplex PCR, lists solely in-frame clones and lacks some. The sample lists approximately 20,000 clones, about 93% occurring once. Study-level points and caveats: In patients who died, overall survival fell as post-nadir TCR diversity dropped more. Proton therapy kept repertoires fairly stable, unlike photons, which gained effector/memory cells. Survival link was tested only in deceased patients; proton benefit remains a possibility. Post-nadir diversity loss with photons came from oligoclonal expansion, particularly CD8+ Temra cells.

This receptor was identified in a woman aged 70-85 years with pancreatic cancer. Some clones in this sample may be carry-over from other donors' samples. The source was peripheral blood, collected from a patient treated with proton-based radiotherapy.

This CDR3 reads CASSISQGVITEAFF. For the CDR3, the DNA is TGTGCCAGTAGTATTTCACAGGGGGTGATCACTGAAGCTTTCTTT. V usage is TRBV19 and J usage is TRBJ1-1; 8 nucleotides align to TRBD1. The CDR3 loop spans 15 amino acids. The germline V gene has CDR1 LNHDA and CDR2 SQIVND (reference sequence). Losses at the gene ends were 3 bases for V and 4 bases for J; bases not matched to a gene: 7.